What follows are 30 T cell receptor beta chains derived from one specimen sequenced in a study of beta chain features in type 1 diabetes. Expressed TCRB transcripts were sequenced after all isolated RNA was converted to cDNA. Measured with immunoSEQ multiplex PCR; TCRdb has only the in-frame clones, and not every one. The sample lists hundreds of thousands of clones, 15% to 20% occurring once. The sample was naive CD4+ T cells from blood. Receptors were obtained from a woman younger than 30 in good health.

This clone was seen a handful of times. V is TRBV7-2 and J is TRBJ2-5; 15 bases match TRBD2. The V segment lost 2 bases and the J segment 0 bases; nucleotides outside the gene matches: 4. The CDR3 length is 18 residues. CDR1 is SGHTA, CDR2 FQGNSA, per germline. The CDR3 region is CASSLRGTSGRYQETQYF. The CDR3 DNA reads TGTGCCAGCAGCTTAAGGGGGACTAGCGGGAGGTACCAAGAGACCCAGTACTTC.

This clone was seen more than once but under ten times. This chain joins TRBV7-9 and TRBJ2-3; 10 nucleotides agree with TRBD2. V trimming: 7 bases; J trimming: 4 bases; junction bases outside the gene matches: 8. CDR1 and CDR2 (germline): SEHNR, FQNEAQ (reference sequence). The CDR3 is 15 amino acids. The CDR3 DNA reads TGTGCCAGCAAAAGAACTAGCGGGAACTCAGATACGCAGTATTTT. This translates into CASKRTSGNSDTQYF.

The chain recombines TRBV10-1 with TRBJ1-1, with D unresolved. CDR1 and CDR2 (germline): WNHNN, SYGVQD (reference sequence). Trimming took off 3 bases at V and 3 bases at J, with 2 bases between the two ends. There are 11 residues in the CDR3. This CDR3 is CASSEDTEAFF. The CDR3 DNA reads TGCGCCAGCAGTGAAGACACTGAAGCTTTCTTT.

V gene TRBV18 combines with J gene TRBJ2-3; D remains unclear. Trimming removed 1 base at V and 1 base at J, with 12 bases between. The CDR3 sequence is 16 residues long. The V gene's germline CDR1 is KGHSH and CDR2 LQKENI. CDR3 DNA: TGTGCCAGCTCACCACTCCTTTTCTCGGGCACAGATACGCAGTATTTT. It encodes CASSPLLFSGTDTQYF.

This clone was counted a few times. V usage is TRBV20-1 and J usage is TRBJ2-2; no definite D call. Germline V gene sequence: CDR1 DFQATT, CDR2 SNEGSKA (reference sequence). The CDR3 has 11 amino acids. Trimming removed 2 bases at V and 7 bases at J, with 5 bases between. This CDR3 is CSARFVGELFF. CDR3 bases: TGCAGTGCTAGATTCGTCGGGGAGCTGTTTTTT.

The rearrangement uses TRBV23-1 and TRBJ1-4; D may be TRBD1 (6 bases). TRBV23-1 has ORF status, its function being uncertain. This CDR3 has 15 amino acids. V lost 8 bases, J lost 0 bases, and 13 bases lay in between. The DNA of the CDR3 is TGCGCCAGCTGCTCGGGGGGCGCAACTAATGAAAAACTGTTTTTT. Translation gives CASCSGGATNEKLFF.

This clone was seen only a few times. The chain links TRBV28 to TRBJ2-5, with D hard to call. This CDR3 contains 8 residues. CDR1 and CDR2 from the germline V gene are MDHEN and SYDVKM. Trimming removed 10 bases from V and 5 bases from J, with 2 bases in between. The CDR3 loop is CAMETQYF. The DNA for the CDR3 is TGTGCCATGGAGACCCAGTACTTC.

A few counts support this clone. The chain has TRBV10-3 and TRBJ1-2; 7 bases map to TRBD1. The germline CDR1 and CDR2 sequences are ENHRY and SYGVKD. The V segment lost 1 base and the J segment 9 bases; nucleotides outside the gene matches: 8. The CDR3 contains 14 residues. This CDR3 reads CAISEWQGEFRYTF. In nucleotides, the CDR3 is TGTGCCATCAGTGAGTGGCAGGGGGAATTCCGCTACACCTTC.

The chain is built from TRBV27 and TRBJ2-5, with TRBD2 identical over 7 bases. Germline CDR1 and CDR2: MNHEY and SMNVEV (reference sequence). The CDR3 consists of 13 residues. The ends lost 6 bases at V and 0 bases at J; junction bases unmatched: 1. DNA for the CDR3: TGTGCCAGCAGAGGGACTAACCAAGAGACCCAGTACTTC. Amino acid sequence: CASRGTNQETQYF.

This chain links TRBV28 with TRBJ2-3; D ambiguous. The germline V gene has CDR1 MDHEN and CDR2 SYDVKM. There are 15 residues in the CDR3. Trimming left V 3 bases short and J 2 bases short, with 12 bases between. The CDR3 region has the DNA TGTGCCAGCAGTTTTTCAGCTGGAGTCACAGATACGCAGTATTTT. This codes for CASSFSAGVTDTQYF.

V and J are TRBV5-1 and TRBJ2-1, with TRBD1 matching over 8 bases. CDR1 and CDR2 (germline): SGHRS, YFSETQ. CDR3 size: 14 residues. V lost 7 bases to trimming and J lost 0 bases; unmatched junction nucleotides: 3. The CDR3 loop reads CASGQGSSYNEQFF. CDR3 sequence (DNA): TGCGCCAGCGGACAGGGAAGCTCCTACAATGAGCAGTTCTTC.

The J gene is TRBJ2-1, the V gene TRBV9; 7 bases align to TRBD2. The V and J ends lost 3 bases and 10 bases, in that order; junction bases with no gene match: 13. The CDR3 length is 15 residues. CDR1 and CDR2 (germline): SGDLS, YYNGEE. CDR3 amino acids: CASSGRLALFGEQFF. The CDR3 DNA reads as TGTGCCAGCAGCGGACGACTAGCCCTATTCGGGGAGCAGTTCTTC.

The chain has TRBV6-6 and TRBJ1-2; TRBD1 might be the D (6 bases). The germline V gene has CDR1 MNHNY and CDR2 SVGAGI (reference sequence). The CDR3 has 13 amino acids. V was shortened by 6 bases and J by 5 bases, with 13 bases between the two germline ends. The CDR3 here is CASRTQGPYGYTF. CDR3 bases: TGTGCCAGCAGGACCCAGGGGCCATATGGCTACACCTTC.

V is TRBV21-1 and J is TRBJ1-3; TRBD1, the table's D call, was not compared with the DNA. TRBV21-1 is noted as a pseudogene. This CDR3 has 20 amino acids. CDR3 residues: CASSKGQARALNRSGNTIYF. Written as DNA, the CDR3 is TGTGCCAGCAGCAAAGGACAGGCTAGAGCGCTCAACCGCTCTGGAAACACCATATATTTT.

This clone showed up just a few times. This CDR3 is also generated by other DNA sequences in the sample. The genes are TRBV4-2 and TRBJ1-5; no firm D call. CDR3 length equals 15 residues. Per germline, CDR1 LGHNA and CDR2 YNFKEQ. Trimming shortened V by 0 bases and J by 3 bases, and 9 bases separated the two germline ends. The CDR3 coding sequence is TGTGCCAGCAGCCAAGAACGCTATTCCAATCAGCCCCAGCATTTT. This codes for CASSQERYSNQPQHF.

J is TRBJ2-7 and V is TRBV28, with unresolved D. CDR3 length equals 13 residues. The V end lost 3 bases, the J end lost 7 bases, and 13 bases lay between the germline ends. The germline gives CDR1 MDHEN, CDR2 SYDVKM. CDR3 region: CASSFSWRSEQYF. The CDR3 DNA follows: TGTGCCAGCAGTTTCTCGTGGCGGTCGGAGCAGTACTTC.

J is TRBJ2-3 and V is TRBV2; the D call may be TRBD1 or TRBD2 (6 bases each). V was cut by 3 bases and J by 2 bases, with 12 bases left in between. The CDR3 length is 15 residues. The germline V gene has CDR1 SNHLY and CDR2 FYNNEI. The CDR3 DNA reads as TGTGCCAGCAGTGACCCCGGGGGCCCCACAGATACGCAGTATTTT. Protein product: CASSDPGGPTDTQYF.

This clone has only a few counts. The chain has TRBV7-9 and TRBJ2-5, with 12 bases that match TRBD2. CDR1 SEHNR and CDR2 FQNEAQ come from the germline V gene (reference sequence). This CDR3 is built from 17 residues. J was trimmed by 4 bases and V by 4 bases; bases with no gene match: 10. The CDR3 spells CASSSLGTSGLRETQYF. The CDR3 bases are TGTGCCAGCAGCTCTCTGGGGACTAGCGGGTTAAGAGAGACCCAGTACTTC.

The sample holds a few counts of this clone. The CDR3 region has the DNA TGTGCCAGCAGCTTGGCGACGGGCTCTGGGGCCAACGTCCTGACTTTC. Protein product: CASSLATGSGANVLTF. This chain connects TRBV5-8 to TRBJ2-6, with D hard to call. Between the trimmed V and J ends, which lost 0 bases and 0 bases, there was a span of 7 bases. This CDR3 is 16 amino acids long. Germline V CDR1 and CDR2: SGHTS, YDEGEE. The complete variable domain, with remaining parts taken from reference TRBV5-8 and TRBJ2-6, reads EAGVTQSPTHLIKTRGQQATLRCSPISGHTSVYWYQQALGLGLQFLLWYDEGEERNRGNFPPRFSGRQFPNYSSELNVNALELEDSALYLCASSLATGSGANVLTFGAGSRLTVL.

This clone was seen a few times. This sequence joins TRBV18 and TRBJ2-5; a weak D match, TRBD1 (6 bases). V was pared by 0 bases and J by 5 bases, with 13 bases between. CDR1 and CDR2 from the germline V gene are KGHSH and LQKENI. This CDR3 comprises 15 residues. CDR3 sequence reads: CASSPPSTGMETQYF. CDR3 coding DNA: TGTGCCAGCTCACCACCGTCCACAGGGATGGAGACCCAGTACTTC.

This chain uses TRBV5-6 with TRBJ1-5, with unresolved D. CDR3 length equals 14 residues. The germline CDR1 and CDR2 sequences are SGHDT and YYEEEE. V was pared by 3 bases and J by 4 bases, with 11 bases between. CDR3 in DNA: TGTGCCAGCAGCTCATGGACGGGTAATCAGCCCCAGCATTTT. Encoded protein: CASSSWTGNQPQHF. Filled out from reference TRBV5-6 and TRBJ1-5, the complete variable domain reads DAGVTQSPTHLIKTRGQQVTLRCSPKSGHDTVSWYQQALGQGPQFIFQYYEEEERQRGNFPDRFSGHQFPNYSSELNVNALLLGDSALYLCASSSWTGNQPQHFGDGTRLSIL.

The chain carries TRBV2 and TRBJ2-2; no reliable D call. Germline V gene data show CDR1 as SNHLY and CDR2 as FYNNEI. The V end was cut by 0 bases, the J end by 6 bases, with 8 bases between. The CDR3 covers 14 residues. In DNA, the CDR3 is TGTGCCAGCAGTGAAGCGAGGCAGTCCGGGGAGCTGTTTTTT. This gives the protein CASSEARQSGELFF.

The chain couples TRBV7-2 to TRBJ2-1, with TRBD2 as a possible D gene (5 bases). The CDR3 sequence is 15 residues long. The V gene lost 2 bases and the J gene lost 5 bases, with 13 bases spanning the gap. Per the germline V gene, CDR1 is SGHTA and CDR2 is FQGNSA. The CDR3 nucleotides read TGTGCCAGCAGCTTAACGTTTGCGGGCGACAATGAGCAGTTCTTC. Protein: CASSLTFAGDNEQFF.

This chain connects TRBV29-1 to TRBJ2-1; D is ambiguous. Deletions cut 6 bases from V and 8 bases from J, with 11 bases between. This CDR3 spans 11 amino acids. Germline V gene sequence: CDR1 SQVTM, CDR2 ANQGSEA. CDR3 sequence (DNA): TGCAGCGTCGGTTCCAGCTATGAGCAGTTCTTC. Protein product: CSVGSSYEQFF.

This clone turned up a few times. The V call is TRBV28, the J call TRBJ2-2; 7 bases match TRBD2. Trimming cost V 7 bases and J 0 bases; bases outside gene matches: 5. The germline V gene encodes CDR1 MDHEN and CDR2 SYDVKM. The CDR3 totals 15 residues. Here the CDR3 DNA reads TGTGCCAGCATGGGGGGGACCCCGAACACCGGGGAGCTGTTTTTT. This sequence encodes CASMGGTPNTGELFF.

This chain uses TRBV7-6 with TRBJ2-3; the match to TRBD2 covers 10 bases. CDR1 is SGHVS and CDR2 is FNYEAQ in the germline V gene. The V gene end was trimmed by 2 bases and the J gene end by 7 bases; junction bases not matched to a gene: 12. CDR3 size: 17 residues. This CDR3 is CASSLSSGLAKINTQYF. CDR3 DNA sequence: TGTGCCAGCAGCTTATCCTCGGGACTAGCGAAAATAAATACGCAGTATTTT. The complete variable domain, with remaining parts taken from reference TRBV7-6 and TRBJ2-3, reads GAGVSQSPRYKVTKRGQDVALRCDPISGHVSLYWYRQALGQGPEFLTYFNYEAQQDKSGLPNDRFSAERPEGSISTLTIQRTEQRDSAMYRCASSLSSGLAKINTQYFGPGTRLTVL.

Details on this clone: Other DNA sequences of this sample code for an identical CDR3. The chain joins TRBV18 to TRBJ1-1; unclear D gene. Between the trimmed V and J ends, which lost 2 bases and 3 bases, there was a span of 7 bases. The CDR3 spans 13 residues. Per germline, CDR1 KGHSH and CDR2 LQKENI. CDR3 in DNA: TGTGCCAGCTCACCAGGTACTTACACTGAAGCTTTCTTT. Protein sequence: CASSPGTYTEAFF.

The chain has TRBV18 and TRBJ1-2; D may be TRBD1 (5 bases). V lost 2 bases to trimming and J lost 2 bases, with 15 bases between them. Germline-derived CDR1 and CDR2 are KGHSH and LQKENI. The CDR3 consists of 16 residues. DNA of the CDR3: TGTGCCAGCTCACCAGCGGTTGCCAGGGTGAACTATGGCTACACCTTC. This gives the protein CASSPAVARVNYGYTF.

This clone was seen a handful of times. V usage is TRBV10-3 and J usage is TRBJ2-1, with 14 bases that match TRBD2. There are 17 residues in the CDR3. CDR1 is ENHRY, CDR2 SYGVKD, per germline. V lost 6 bases and J lost 3; bases outside the gene matches: 7. The CDR3 bases are TGTGCCATCAGCACCGGGACTAGCGGGAGATTCTACAATGAGCAGTTCTTC. As protein: CAISTGTSGRFYNEQFF.

V usage is TRBV19 and J usage is TRBJ1-1; D may be TRBD1 (5 bases). CDR1 and CDR2 (germline): LNHDA, SQIVND (reference sequence). V gave up 3 bases and J gave up 3 bases, with 11 bases separating them. CDR3 length: 14 residues. The CDR3: CASSIFQGDTEAFF. The DNA of the CDR3 is TGTGCCAGTAGTATCTTCCAGGGTGACACTGAAGCTTTCTTT. The full variable domain, with the rest looked up from reference TRBV19 and TRBJ1-1, is DGGITQSPKYLFRKEGQNVTLSCEQNLNHDAMYWYRQDPGQGLRLIYYSQIVNDFQKGDIAEGYSVSREKKESFPLTVTSAQKNPTAFYLCASSIFQGDTEAFFGQGTRLTVV.